Below, 14 T cell receptor beta chains from the same sample are listed, as sequenced in a study of chemoradiotherapy in HPV16-positive cancers. Method: immunoSEQ multiplex PCR; TCRdb's copy keeps in-frame clones and lacks some. The data hold some 30,000 clones, with around 84% observed a single time. The input for sequencing was blood, taken from a patient who underwent chemoradiotherapy. The source of these receptors is a human donor with HPV-associated anogenital cancer.

This chain connects TRBV4-1 to TRBJ2-1; TRBD1 matches at 7 bases. V gave up 3 bases and J gave up 4 bases; unmatched junction bases: 6. The germline gives CDR1 MGHRA, CDR2 YSYEKL. The CDR3 sequence is 15 residues long. In nucleotides, the CDR3 is TGCGCCAGCAGCCATGACAGGGAACGTTACAATGAGCAGTTCTTC. Its translation: CASSHDRERYNEQFF.

The rearrangement links TRBV6-1 to TRBJ2-7, with 10 bases matching TRBD1. Per germline, CDR1 MNHNS and CDR2 SASEGT. The CDR3 consists of 14 residues. The J segment lost 2 bases and the V segment lost 7 bases, leaving 5 bases of the junction unmatched. CDR3: CASNPGTGAYEQYF. For the CDR3, the DNA is TGTGCCAGCAACCCCGGGACAGGGGCCTACGAGCAGTACTTC.

The chain uses TRBV6-1 and TRBJ1-2, with 9 bases lining up with TRBD1. Germline lookup yields CDR1 MNHNS and CDR2 SASEGT. The CDR3 is made up of 20 amino acids. V lost 3 bases to trimming and J lost 1 base; unmatched junction nucleotides: 18. CDR3 amino acids: CASSEIAGGGQGELNYGYTF. The CDR3 nucleotides read TGTGCCAGCAGTGAGATTGCGGGGGGGGGACAGGGCGAACTTAACTATGGCTACACCTTC.

The V call is TRBV5-1, the J call TRBJ1-2; TRBD1 aligns across 7 bases. V dropped 2 bases and J dropped 8; count of bases not matched to a gene: 12. Germline V CDR1 and CDR2: SGHRS, YFSETQ. The CDR3 is 15 residues long. CDR3 in amino acids: CASSLEGDRVRGYTF. In DNA, the CDR3 is TGCGCCAGCAGCTTAGAGGGCGACAGGGTGAGGGGCTACACCTTC.

This clone has more than one count but fewer than ten. The chain is built from TRBV19 and TRBJ2-7; unclear D gene. Germline V gene sequence: CDR1 LNHDA, CDR2 SQIVND (reference sequence). CDR3 length: 14 amino acids. Trimming removed 4 bases at V and 0 bases at J, with 10 bases between. The CDR3 reads CASSKGLGSYEQYF. DNA for the CDR3: TGTGCCAGTAGTAAAGGGCTTGGCTCCTACGAGCAGTACTTC.

The CDR3 DNA sequence: TGTGCCAGCAGCGAGGACAGGGCGCACACCGGGGAGCTGTTTTTT. As protein: CASSEDRAHTGELFF. J is TRBJ2-2 and V is TRBV6-6, with TRBD1 matching 8 bases. J lost 3 bases, V lost 6 bases, and 6 bases had no gene match. The CDR3 sequence is 15 residues long. Germline lookup yields CDR1 MNHNY and CDR2 SVGAGI (reference sequence).

J is TRBJ2-1 and V is TRBV18, with a tentative D call TRBD2 (5 bases). Germline V CDR1 and CDR2: KGHSH, LQKENI. Trimming stripped 6 bases from V and 4 bases from J, with 19 bases between. CDR3 length: 16 amino acids. The CDR3 spells CASSLVVREPYNEQFF. For the CDR3, the DNA is TGTGCCAGCTCCCTCGTAGTTAGGGAGCCGTACAATGAGCAGTTCTTC.

The V gene is TRBV2, the J gene TRBJ2-3, with TRBD2 identical over 11 bases. Germline V lookup: CDR1 SNHLY, CDR2 FYNNEI. The ends lost 7 bases at V and 6 bases at J; junction bases unmatched: 15. The CDR3 sequence is 17 residues long. The CDR3 reads CASTRSGTSGGGDTQYF. CDR3 nucleotide sequence: TGTGCCAGCACCCGGTCCGGGACTAGCGGTGGGGGGGATACGCAGTATTTT.

The chain carries TRBV6-1 and TRBJ1-1; D not certain. Trimming removed 4 bases at V and 7 bases at J, with 10 bases between. The V gene's germline CDR1 is MNHNS and CDR2 SASEGT. The CDR3 is made up of 12 amino acids. In nucleotides, the CDR3 is TGTGCCAGCAGTGCGGGCCGGGATGAAGCTTTCTTT. It codes for CASSAGRDEAFF.

The genes are TRBV19 and TRBJ1-2; D ambiguous. V lost 0 bases to trimming and J lost 3 bases, with 17 bases between them. Germline CDR1 is LNHDA and CDR2 is SQIVND (reference sequence). There are 17 residues in the CDR3. Written as DNA, the CDR3 is TGTGCCAGTAGTATAGAGGGCCCTCCGACCGCTTACTATGGCTACACCTTC. Its protein product is CASSIEGPPTAYYGYTF. Together with reference TRBV19 and TRBJ1-2, the CDR3 gives the full variable domain: DGGITQSPKYLFRKEGQNVTLSCEQNLNHDAMYWYRQDPGQGLRLIYYSQIVNDFQKGDIAEGYSVSREKKESFPLTVTSAQKNPTAFYLCASSIEGPPTAYYGYTFGSGTRLTVV.

The chain uses TRBV2 and TRBJ2-5; TRBD1 matches at 9 bases. V shed 7 bases and J 5 bases; nucleotides not matched to a gene: 17. The germline CDR1 and CDR2 sequences are SNHLY and FYNNEI. This CDR3 region has 17 residues. The CDR3 sequence is CASKPTWTGENMETQYF. CDR3 sequence (DNA): TGTGCCAGCAAACCTACCTGGACAGGGGAAAATATGGAGACCCAGTACTTC.

This clone is a singleton in its sample. The chain employs TRBV2 and TRBJ2-4, with a possible D match to TRBD2 (6 bases). Per germline, CDR1 SNHLY and CDR2 FYNNEI. This CDR3 is built from 16 residues. With 0 bases removed from V and 3 bases from J, the gap between germline ends came to 12 bases. The CDR3 bases are TGTGCCAGCAGTGAAGCAATTTCGGGGGTCAAAAACATTCAGTACTTC. Its protein product is CASSEAISGVKNIQYF.

The chain uses TRBV5-1 and TRBJ2-1; 10 nucleotides agree with TRBD2. The germline V gene has CDR1 SGHRS and CDR2 YFSETQ. V lost 0 bases to trimming and J lost 0 bases; unmatched junction nucleotides: 0. The CDR3 length is 16 residues. The CDR3 coding sequence is TGCGCCAGCAGCTTGGAGCGGGGGGGCTCCTACAATGAGCAGTTCTTC. Translation: CASSLERGGSYNEQFF.

The gene calls are TRBV7-8 and TRBJ2-1; D might be TRBD1 or TRBD2, each matching 5 bases. Germline V gene data show CDR1 as SGHVS and CDR2 as FQNEAQ. Trimming took off 1 base at V and 8 bases at J, with 9 bases between the two ends. The CDR3 is 13 residues long. The CDR3: CASSLDLGDEQFF. In nucleotides, the CDR3 is TGTGCCAGCAGCTTAGACTTGGGGGATGAGCAGTTCTTC.